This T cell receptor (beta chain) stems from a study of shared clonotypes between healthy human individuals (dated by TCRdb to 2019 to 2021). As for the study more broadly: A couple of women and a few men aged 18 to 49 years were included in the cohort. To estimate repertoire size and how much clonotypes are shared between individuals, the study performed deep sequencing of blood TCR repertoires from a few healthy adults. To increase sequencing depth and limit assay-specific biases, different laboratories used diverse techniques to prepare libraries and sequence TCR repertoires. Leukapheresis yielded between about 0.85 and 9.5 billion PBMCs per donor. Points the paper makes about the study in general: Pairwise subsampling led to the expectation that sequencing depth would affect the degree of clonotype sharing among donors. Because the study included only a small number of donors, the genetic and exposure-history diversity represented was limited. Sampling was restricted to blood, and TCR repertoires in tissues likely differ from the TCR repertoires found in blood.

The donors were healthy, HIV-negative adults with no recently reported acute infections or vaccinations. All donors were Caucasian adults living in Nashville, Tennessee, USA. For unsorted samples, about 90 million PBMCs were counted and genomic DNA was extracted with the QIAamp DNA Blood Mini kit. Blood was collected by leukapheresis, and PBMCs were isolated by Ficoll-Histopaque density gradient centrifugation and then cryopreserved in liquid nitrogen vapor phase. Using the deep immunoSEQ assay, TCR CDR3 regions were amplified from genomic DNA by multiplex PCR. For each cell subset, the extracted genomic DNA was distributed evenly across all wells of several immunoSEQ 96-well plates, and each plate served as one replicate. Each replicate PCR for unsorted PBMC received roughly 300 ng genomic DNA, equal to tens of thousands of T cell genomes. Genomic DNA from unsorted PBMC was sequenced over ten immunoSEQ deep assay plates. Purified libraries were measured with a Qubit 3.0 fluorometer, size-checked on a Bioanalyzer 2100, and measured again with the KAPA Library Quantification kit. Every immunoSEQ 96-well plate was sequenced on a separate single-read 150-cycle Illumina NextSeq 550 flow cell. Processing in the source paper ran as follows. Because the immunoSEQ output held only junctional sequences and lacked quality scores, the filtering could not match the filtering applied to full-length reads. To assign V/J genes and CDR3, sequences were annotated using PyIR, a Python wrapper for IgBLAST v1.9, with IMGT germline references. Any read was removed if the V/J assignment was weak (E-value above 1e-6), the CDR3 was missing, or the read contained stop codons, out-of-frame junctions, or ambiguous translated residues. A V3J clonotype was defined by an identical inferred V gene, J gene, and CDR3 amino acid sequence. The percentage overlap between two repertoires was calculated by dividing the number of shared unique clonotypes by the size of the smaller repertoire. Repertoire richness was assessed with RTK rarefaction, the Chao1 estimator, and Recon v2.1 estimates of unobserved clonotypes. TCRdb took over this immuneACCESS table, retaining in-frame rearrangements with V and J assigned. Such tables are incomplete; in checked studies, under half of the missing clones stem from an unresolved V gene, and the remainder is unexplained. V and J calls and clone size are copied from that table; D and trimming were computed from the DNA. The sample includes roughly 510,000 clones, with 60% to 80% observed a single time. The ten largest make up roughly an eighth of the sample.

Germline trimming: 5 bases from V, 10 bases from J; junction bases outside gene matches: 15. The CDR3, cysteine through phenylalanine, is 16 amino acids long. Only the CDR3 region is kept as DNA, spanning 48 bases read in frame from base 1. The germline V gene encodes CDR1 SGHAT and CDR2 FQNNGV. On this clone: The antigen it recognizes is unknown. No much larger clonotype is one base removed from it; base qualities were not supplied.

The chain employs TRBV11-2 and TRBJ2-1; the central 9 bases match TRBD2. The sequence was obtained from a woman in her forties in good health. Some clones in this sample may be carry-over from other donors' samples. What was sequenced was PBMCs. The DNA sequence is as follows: TGTGCCAGCAGCGCCAGTCTTGGCCTAGCGGGACACGAGCAGTTCTTC. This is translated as CASSASLGLAGHEQFF.